These T cell receptor beta chains were read from a single sample in a study of cytomegalovirus exposure and HLA in healthy donors. Generated by immunoSEQ multiplex PCR, the TCRdb table keeps only in-frame clones and is missing some. This table has 100,000 to 150,000 clones, 78% appearing once. The sequenced material came from PBMCs. Receptors originate from a woman between 40 and 50 years old in good health and CMV-seronegative. CDR3s include the opening cysteine and the closing phenylalanine or tryptophan. The order of the fields is clone size, J gene, V gene, D gene, CDR3 protein, CDR3 DNA. D genes are given only for firm matches. Clone size, where shown, is once, few, many, or a class for clones that have expanded.

clone_size: NA
j_call: TRBJ2-7
v_call: TRBV28
d_call: TRBD2
cdr3_aa: CASSQGTSGAYEQYF
cdr3_nt: TGTGCCAGCAGCCAAGGGACTAGCGGGGCCTACGAGCAGTACTTC

clone_size: once
j_call: TRBJ2-1
v_call: TRBV5-1
d_call: NA
cdr3_aa: CASSPKDRSYNEQFF
cdr3_nt: TGCGCCAGCAGCCCGAAGGACAGATCCTACAATGAGCAGTTCTTC

clone_size: NA
j_call: TRBJ1-2
v_call: TRBV19
d_call: NA
cdr3_aa: CASSPRGPNYGYTF
cdr3_nt: TGTGCCAGTAGTCCCAGGGGCCCTAACTATGGCTACACCTTC

clone_size: NA
j_call: TRBJ1-4
v_call: TRBV6-1
d_call: NA
cdr3_aa: CASNRAQQGYEKLFF
cdr3_nt: TGTGCCAGCAACCGCGCGCAGCAGGGGTATGAAAAACTGTTTTTT

clone_size: NA
j_call: TRBJ1-5
v_call: TRBV15
d_call: NA
cdr3_aa: CATSRDRGGLTTQHF
cdr3_nt: TGTGCCACCAGCAGAGACCGGGGGGGTCTGACGACCCAGCATTTT

clone_size: NA
j_call: TRBJ1-6
v_call: TRBV28
d_call: TRBD1
cdr3_aa: CASSFSDRVSPLHF
cdr3_nt: TGTGCCAGCAGTTTTAGTGACAGGGTTTCACCCCTCCACTTT

clone_size: NA
j_call: TRBJ2-2
v_call: TRBV7-3
d_call: TRBD1
cdr3_aa: CASSRTGGKVSTGELFF
cdr3_nt: TGTGCCAGCAGCCGGACAGGGGGCAAAGTATCGACCGGGGAGCTGTTTTTT

clone_size: NA
j_call: TRBJ1-2
v_call: TRBV12-2
d_call: NA
cdr3_aa: CASRLGAPLTGAGGYTF
cdr3_nt: TGTGCAAGTCGCTTAGGAGCCCCCCTGACAGGGGCGGGTGGCTACACCTTC

clone_size: NA
j_call: TRBJ2-1
v_call: TRBV6-5
d_call: NA
cdr3_aa: CASSDTIGNEQFF
cdr3_nt: TGTGCCAGCAGCGACACGATAGGCAATGAGCAGTTCTTC

clone_size: NA
j_call: TRBJ1-1
v_call: TRBV25-1
d_call: NA
cdr3_aa: CASSTLSKGGTEAFF
cdr3_nt: TGTGCCAGCAGTACCCTTTCGAAGGGCGGGACTGAAGCTTTCTTT

clone_size: NA
j_call: TRBJ1-5
v_call: TRBV2
d_call: NA
cdr3_aa: CASRLGVNLNQPQHF
cdr3_nt: TGTGCCAGCAGACTAGGAGTTAACCTGAATCAGCCCCAGCATTTT

clone_size: NA
j_call: TRBJ1-5
v_call: TRBV28
d_call: NA
cdr3_aa: CASSPPKISAQHF
cdr3_nt: TGTGCCAGCAGCCCCCCTAAGATTTCGGCCCAGCATTTT

clone_size: few
j_call: TRBJ1-2
v_call: TRBV12-2
d_call: NA
cdr3_aa: CASRFRAYGYTF
cdr3_nt: TGTGCAAGTCGCTTTCGCGCTTATGGCTACACCTTC

clone_size: NA
j_call: TRBJ1-4
v_call: TRBV28
d_call: TRBD1
cdr3_aa: CASSFRTGGGEKLFF
cdr3_nt: TGTGCCAGCAGTTTCAGGACAGGGGGAGGTGAAAAACTGTTTTTT

clone_size: many
j_call: TRBJ2-7
v_call: TRBV2
d_call: NA
cdr3_aa: CASSELTGTHAEEQYF
cdr3_nt: TGTGCCAGCAGTGAGTTAACCGGGACTCATGCCGAAGAGCAGTACTTC

clone_size: NA
j_call: TRBJ2-1
v_call: TRBV7-9
d_call: NA
cdr3_aa: CASSFEGNEQFF
cdr3_nt: TGTGCCAGCAGCTTCGAGGGTAATGAGCAGTTCTTC

clone_size: NA
j_call: TRBJ1-1
v_call: TRBV7-9
d_call: NA
cdr3_aa: CASSRGSGRQAFF
cdr3_nt: TGTGCCAGCAGCCGAGGATCCGGGAGGCAAGCTTTCTTT

clone_size: NA
j_call: TRBJ2-7
v_call: TRBV7-2
d_call: TRBD2
cdr3_aa: CASTFSPLAGGQGQYF
cdr3_nt: TGTGCCAGCACCTTTTCCCCACTAGCGGGGGGCCAGGGGCAGTACTTC

clone_size: NA
j_call: TRBJ2-7
v_call: TRBV25-1
d_call: NA
cdr3_aa: CASSEALSYEQYF
cdr3_nt: TGTGCCAGCAGTGAAGCGCTTTCCTACGAGCAGTACTTC

clone_size: NA
j_call: TRBJ2-7
v_call: TRBV11-3
d_call: TRBD2
cdr3_aa: CASSPTGLDREQYF
cdr3_nt: TGTGCCAGCAGCCCAACGGGACTAGACCGCGAGCAGTACTTC

clone_size: NA
j_call: TRBJ1-5
v_call: TRBV4-2
d_call: NA
cdr3_aa: CASSQGIQSAQHF
cdr3_nt: TGTGCCAGCAGCCAAGGGATACAGTCTGCCCAGCATTTT

clone_size: once
j_call: TRBJ2-7
v_call: TRBV27
d_call: TRBD1
cdr3_aa: CASRPTGDYEQYF
cdr3_nt: TGTGCCAGCAGGCCGACAGGGGACTACGAGCAGTACTTC

clone_size: few
j_call: TRBJ2-5
v_call: TRBV4-3
d_call: NA
cdr3_aa: CASSQEAGGGQETQYF
cdr3_nt: TGCGCCAGCAGCCAAGAAGCAGGGGGAGGACAAGAGACCCAGTACTTC

clone_size: few
j_call: TRBJ1-4
v_call: TRBV4-2
d_call: NA
cdr3_aa: CASSQGGGSNEKLFF
cdr3_nt: TGTGCCAGCAGCCAAGGAGGAGGCTCCAATGAAAAACTGTTTTTT

clone_size: NA
j_call: TRBJ2-3
v_call: TRBV4-2
d_call: NA
cdr3_aa: CASSQERFTDTQYF
cdr3_nt: TGTGCCAGCAGCCAAGAGCGATTCACAGATACGCAGTATTTT

clone_size: NA
j_call: TRBJ2-7
v_call: TRBV7-2
d_call: TRBD1
cdr3_aa: CASSLAGTGGSYEQYF
cdr3_nt: TGTGCCAGCAGCTTAGCGGGGACAGGGGGCTCCTACGAGCAGTACTTC

clone_size: NA
j_call: TRBJ1-5
v_call: TRBV2
d_call: TRBD1
cdr3_aa: CASSPEGAGQPQHF
cdr3_nt: TGTGCCAGCAGCCCTGAGGGGGCGGGACAGCCCCAGCATTTT

clone_size: NA
j_call: TRBJ1-5
v_call: TRBV7-9
d_call: NA
cdr3_aa: CSSSLGTWGNQPQHF
cdr3_nt: TGTTCCAGCAGCTTGGGGACTTGGGGCAATCAGCCCCAGCATTTT

clone_size: NA
j_call: TRBJ2-2
v_call: TRBV7-3
d_call: NA
cdr3_aa: CASSLSMTGELFF
cdr3_nt: TGTGCCAGCAGCTTAAGTATGACCGGGGAGCTGTTTTTT

clone_size: NA
j_call: TRBJ1-2
v_call: TRBV6-1
d_call: NA
cdr3_aa: CASSPHDRLSGGYTF
cdr3_nt: TGTGCCAGCAGTCCCCACGACAGGCTCTCAGGTGGCTACACCTTC

clone_size: once
j_call: TRBJ2-3
v_call: TRBV7-9
d_call: TRBD2
cdr3_aa: CASSPRTSGHTDTQYF
cdr3_nt: TGTGCCAGCAGTCCCCGGACTAGCGGACACACAGATACGCAGTATTTT

clone_size: few
j_call: TRBJ2-1
v_call: TRBV5-1
d_call: TRBD2
cdr3_aa: CASSLSLAGAGEQFF
cdr3_nt: TGCGCCAGCAGCTTGTCCCTAGCGGGGGCGGGCGAGCAGTTCTTC

clone_size: NA
j_call: TRBJ2-2
v_call: TRBV28
d_call: TRBD1
cdr3_aa: CASRTGVGELFF
cdr3_nt: TGTGCCAGCAGGACAGGGGTTGGGGAGCTGTTTTTT

clone_size: NA
j_call: TRBJ1-2
v_call: TRBV19
d_call: NA
cdr3_aa: CAGFTAGRPHGYTF
cdr3_nt: TGTGCCGGCTTCACGGCAGGGCGGCCCCATGGCTACACCTTC

clone_size: NA
j_call: TRBJ2-1
v_call: TRBV11-1
d_call: NA
cdr3_aa: CASSRRGVYNEQFF
cdr3_nt: TGTGCCAGCAGCCGAAGGGGCGTCTACAATGAGCAGTTCTTC

clone_size: NA
j_call: TRBJ1-2
v_call: TRBV7-6
d_call: TRBD1
cdr3_aa: CASSLAFRGSRGPTNYGYTF
cdr3_nt: TGTGCCAGCAGCTTAGCGTTCCGAGGAAGCAGGGGGCCTACTAACTATGGCTACACCTTC

clone_size: NA
j_call: TRBJ1-6
v_call: TRBV18
d_call: TRBD1
cdr3_aa: CASSPSGTANSPLHF
cdr3_nt: TGTGCCAGCTCACCGTCCGGGACAGCCAATTCACCCCTCCACTTT

clone_size: once
j_call: TRBJ2-5
v_call: TRBV5-1
d_call: TRBD1
cdr3_aa: CASSLGSGTGQEAQYF
cdr3_nt: TGCGCCAGCAGCTTGGGTTCCGGGACAGGGCAAGAGGCCCAGTACTTC

clone_size: NA
j_call: TRBJ1-1
v_call: TRBV19
d_call: NA
cdr3_aa: CASKSGTYEAFF
cdr3_nt: TGTGCCAGTAAGTCGGGTACATATGAAGCTTTCTTT

clone_size: NA
j_call: TRBJ1-1
v_call: TRBV28
d_call: TRBD1
cdr3_aa: CASSDRGGTEAFF
cdr3_nt: TGTGCCAGCAGTGACAGGGGCGGCACTGAAGCTTTCTTT

clone_size: NA
j_call: TRBJ2-1
v_call: TRBV2
d_call: NA
cdr3_aa: CASGQSSSYNEQFF
cdr3_nt: TGTGCCAGCGGACAATCCTCCTCCTACAATGAGCAGTTCTTC

clone_size: NA
j_call: TRBJ2-3
v_call: TRBV6-1
d_call: TRBD2
cdr3_aa: CASSEAGREYDTDTQYF
cdr3_nt: TGTGCCAGCAGTGAAGCGGGGCGGGAGTACGACACAGATACGCAGTATTTT

clone_size: NA
j_call: TRBJ2-1
v_call: TRBV5-1
d_call: TRBD2
cdr3_aa: CASSLAPGGINEQFF
cdr3_nt: TGCGCCAGCAGCTTGGCCCCGGGAGGGATAAATGAGCAGTTCTTC

clone_size: NA
j_call: TRBJ1-1
v_call: TRBV9
d_call: NA
cdr3_aa: CASSVGGDTEAFF
cdr3_nt: TGTGCCAGCAGCGTGGGGGGGGACACTGAAGCTTTCTTT

clone_size: NA
j_call: TRBJ2-2
v_call: TRBV11-3
d_call: NA
cdr3_aa: CASATGVTGELFF
cdr3_nt: TGTGCCAGCGCGACGGGAGTCACCGGGGAGCTGTTTTTT